A selection of T cell receptor beta chains follows, all from one sample in a study of OX40 agonist ivuxolimab in advanced cancers. Repertoires were generated with immunoSEQ multiplex PCR, while TCRdb's copy carries only in-frame clones and drops some. This table has about 26,000 clones, roughly 80% appearing once. The sample consisted of CD4+ or CD8+ T cells sorted from blood, taken in a trial of the OX40 agonist ivuxolimab. The receptors shown here come from an adult with an advanced solid tumor such as melanoma, head and neck, liver or kidney cancer. Each CDR3 is given with its conserved first and last residue. D genes are given only for firm matches. Not all rows give a size; the values are once, few, many and, for expanded clones, a class.

abundance	j_gene	v_gene	d_gene	CDR3aa	CDR3nt
NA	TRBJ2-5	TRBV29-1	NA	CSVPGSQETQYF	TGCAGCGTCCCCGGCAGCCAAGAGACCCAGTACTTC
NA	TRBJ1-3	TRBV13	NA	CASSFGEVRGTIYF	TGTGCCAGCAGCTTTGGGGAAGTCCGGGGCACCATATATTTT
NA	TRBJ2-5	TRBV7-9	TRBD1	CASSLDWTGRQETQYF	TGTGCCAGCAGCTTAGATTGGACAGGAAGGCAAGAGACCCAGTACTTC
NA	TRBJ2-1	TRBV9	TRBD2	CASSVARGGFGEQFF	TGTGCCAGCAGCGTAGCGAGGGGAGGGTTTGGTGAGCAGTTCTTC
NA	TRBJ2-1	TRBV4-1	NA	CASSQDKSSYNEQFF	TGCGCCAGCAGCCAAGATAAGAGCTCCTACAATGAGCAGTTCTTC
few	TRBJ1-6	TRBV27	TRBD1	CASSSTGGNNSPLHF	TGTGCCAGCAGCTCGACAGGGGGTAATAATTCACCCCTCCACTTT
few	TRBJ1-2	TRBV13	NA	CASSLALYGGVNF	TGTGCCAGCAGCTTAGCACTGTATGGGGGAGTGAACTTC
NA	TRBJ2-1	TRBV5-6	NA	CASSLSPLANEQFF	TGTGCCAGCAGCCTGTCCCCCTTGGCCAATGAGCAGTTCTTC
NA	TRBJ1-2	TRBV7-9	NA	CASSSAVDNYGYTF	TGTGCCAGCAGCTCAGCCGTAGACAACTATGGCTACACCTTC
NA	TRBJ1-5	TRBV6-5	NA	CASSCSGPPEAQHF	TGTGCCAGCAGTTGCTCCGGTCCCCCTGAGGCCCAGCATTTT
NA	TRBJ2-3	TRBV5-6	NA	CAVRRREGGADTQYF	TGTGCCGTCCGACGGCGAGAAGGGGGAGCAGATACGCAGTATTTT
NA	TRBJ2-3	TRBV30	NA	CAWSLGRVGSFSTDTQYF	TGTGCCTGGAGCCTGGGGCGGGTCGGATCTTTTAGCACAGATACGCAGTATTTT